The clone carrying this T cell receptor beta chain showed up just a few times. The library targeted TCRbeta and was prepared with unique molecular identifiers. In TCRdb, the PCR reads were re-called with MiXCR into one record per CDR3 protein. The sample lists some 140,000 distinct CDR3 sequences; 8.5% to 10% were seen once. This entry comes from a study of T-cell reconstitution after alpha-beta-depleted transplantation in children. CDR3 length: 15 residues. Trimming took 2 bases from V and 5 from J; bases not matched to a gene: 9. Specimen: PBMCs, mostly from graft donor cells, collected 180 days after TCRalphabeta/CD19-depleted stem cell transplant. The rearrangement links TRBV12-3 or TRBV12-4 to TRBJ2-7; 7 bases line up with TRBD2. The receptor was derived from a girl under three years old who had a stem cell transplant for combined immunodeficiency, so the T cells may come from the graft donor. CDR3 DNA: TGTGCCAGCAGTTTAATCGGCGGGAGTAGGGACGAGCAGTACTTC. It yields the protein CASSLIGGSRDEQYF.